This T cell receptor beta chain stems from a study of molecular identifiers for immune sequencing clone quantification. Using its own MiXCR run on the PCR reads, TCRdb lists one record per CDR3 protein. The sample has 300,000 to 350,000 distinct CDR3 sequences, around a fifth seen once. This clonotype was observed a single time. The CDR3 extends over 18 amino acids. The J segment lost 8 bases and the V segment lost 8 bases, leaving 23 bases of the junction unmatched. Germline values: CDR1 SEHNR, CDR2 FQNEAQ (reference sequence). Libraries of naive CD8 cells were prepared from 20,000 to 1,000,000 sorted cells using 10%, 30% or 50% RNA. When naive CD8 T cells were sorted, they were gated as CD8+CD4-CCR7+CD45RA+.

The receptor's source is a human donor in good health. Some libraries in this study had Jurkat cell RNA spiked in. The specimen sequenced was naive CD8+ T cells from blood, with Jurkat cell RNA spiked in. Subset meaning: FACS-sorted CD8+CD4-CCR7+CD45RA+ naive T cells. The chain carries TRBV7-9 and TRBJ2-1; 8 nucleotides agree with TRBD2. CDR3 residues: CASGSRDPSRTSMYEQFF. CDR3 bases: TGTGCCAGCGGCTCCCGGGACCCGTCTCGGACTAGCATGTATGAGCAGTTCTTC.